This TCR beta chain appears in the sequencing data of a study of blood T cell repertoires in COVID-19. Study context: The United States, Italy and Spain provided the acute and convalescent COVID-19 samples. Nucleic acid was either cDNA or gDNA, and it came from T cells, B-cell-depleted T cells, or PBMCs.

The CDR3 is 15 amino acids. With 9 bases clipped from V and 10 bases from J, the junction kept 16 bases outside the gene matches. Germline lookup yields CDR1 MNHEY and CDR2 SMNVEV (reference sequence). Per the original data handling: It was from reference gene primer amplification that nucleated cell counts were estimated. TCRdb's table, derived via immunoSEQ multiplex PCR, lists solely in-frame clones and lacks some. V and J calls and clone size come straight from that table; D and trimming were deduced from the DNA. The data hold fewer than 650,000 clones, with roughly 89% observed a single time. This clonotype was obtained from a woman aged 50 to 65 with COVID-19, enrolled during active disease. The chain uses TRBV27 and TRBJ2-1; 9 positions agree with TRBD2. The sample taken for sequencing was peripheral blood. CDR3 in amino acids: CASMVQRGAGHEQFF. CDR3 nucleotides: TGTGCCAGTATGGTCCAGCGGGGGGCAGGGCACGAGCAGTTCTTC.